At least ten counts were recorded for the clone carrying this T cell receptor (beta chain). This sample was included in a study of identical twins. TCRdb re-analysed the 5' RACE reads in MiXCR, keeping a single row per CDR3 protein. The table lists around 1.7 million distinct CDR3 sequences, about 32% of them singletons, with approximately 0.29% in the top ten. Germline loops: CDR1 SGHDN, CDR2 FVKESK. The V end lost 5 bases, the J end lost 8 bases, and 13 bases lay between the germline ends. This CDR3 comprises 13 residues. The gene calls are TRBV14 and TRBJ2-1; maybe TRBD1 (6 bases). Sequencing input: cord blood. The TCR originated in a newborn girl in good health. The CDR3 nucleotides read TGTGCCAGCAGCGCCGCGCCAGGGGATGAGCAGTTCTTC. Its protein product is CASSAAPGDEQFF. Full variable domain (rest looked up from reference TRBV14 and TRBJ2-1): EAGVTQFPSHSVIEKGQTVTLRCDPISGHDNLYWYRRVMGKEIKFLLHFVKESKQDESGMPNNRFLAERTGGTYSTLKVQPAELEDSGVYFCASSAAPGDEQFFGPGTRLTVL.